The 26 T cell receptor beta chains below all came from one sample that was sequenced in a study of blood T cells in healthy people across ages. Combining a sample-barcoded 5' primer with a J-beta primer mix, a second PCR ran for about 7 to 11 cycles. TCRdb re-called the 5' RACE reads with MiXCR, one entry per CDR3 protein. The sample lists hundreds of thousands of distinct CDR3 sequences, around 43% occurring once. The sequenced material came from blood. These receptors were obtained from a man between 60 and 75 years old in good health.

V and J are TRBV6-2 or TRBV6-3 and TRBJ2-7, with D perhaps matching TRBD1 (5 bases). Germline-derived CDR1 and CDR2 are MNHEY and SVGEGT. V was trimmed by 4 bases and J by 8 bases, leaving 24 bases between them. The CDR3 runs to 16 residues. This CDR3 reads CASSSVGRLPLDQQYF. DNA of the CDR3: TGTGCCAGCAGTTCTGTGGGGCGCCTCCCCCTCGACCAGCAGTACTTC.

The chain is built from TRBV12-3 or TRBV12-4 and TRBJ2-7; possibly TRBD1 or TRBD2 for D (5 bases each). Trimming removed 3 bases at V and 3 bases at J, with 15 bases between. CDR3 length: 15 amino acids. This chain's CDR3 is CASSFSGPLGYEQYF. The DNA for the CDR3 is TGTGCCAGCAGTTTTTCGGGGCCTTTGGGCTACGAGCAGTACTTC.

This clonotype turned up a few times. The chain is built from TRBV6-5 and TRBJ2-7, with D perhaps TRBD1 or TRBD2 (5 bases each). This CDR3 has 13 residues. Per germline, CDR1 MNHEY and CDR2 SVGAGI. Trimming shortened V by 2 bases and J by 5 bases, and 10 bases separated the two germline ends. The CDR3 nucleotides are TGTGCCAGCAGTTACGGGGGTCAGAACGAGCAGTACTTC. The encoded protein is CASSYGGQNEQYF.

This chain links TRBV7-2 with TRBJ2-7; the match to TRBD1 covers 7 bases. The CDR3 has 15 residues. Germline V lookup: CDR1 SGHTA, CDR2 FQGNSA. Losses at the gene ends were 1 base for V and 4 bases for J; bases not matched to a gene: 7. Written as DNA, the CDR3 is TGTGCCAGCAGCTTAGTGTCAGGGGGACAATACGAGCAGTACTTC. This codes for CASSLVSGGQYEQYF.

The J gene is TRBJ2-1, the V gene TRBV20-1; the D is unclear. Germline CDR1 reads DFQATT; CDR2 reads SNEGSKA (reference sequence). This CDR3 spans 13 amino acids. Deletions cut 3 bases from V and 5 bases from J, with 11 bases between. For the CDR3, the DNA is TGCAGTGCTAGGCCCACCACCAACAATGAGCAGTTCTTC. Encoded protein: CSARPTTNNEQFF.

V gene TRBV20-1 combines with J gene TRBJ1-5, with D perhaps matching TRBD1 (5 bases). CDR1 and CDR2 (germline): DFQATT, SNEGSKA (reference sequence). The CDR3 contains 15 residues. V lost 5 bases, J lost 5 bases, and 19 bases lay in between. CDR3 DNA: TGCAGTGCTCAACGGGGGGGTTTTGGGGATCAGCCCCAGCATTTT. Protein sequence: CSAQRGGFGDQPQHF.

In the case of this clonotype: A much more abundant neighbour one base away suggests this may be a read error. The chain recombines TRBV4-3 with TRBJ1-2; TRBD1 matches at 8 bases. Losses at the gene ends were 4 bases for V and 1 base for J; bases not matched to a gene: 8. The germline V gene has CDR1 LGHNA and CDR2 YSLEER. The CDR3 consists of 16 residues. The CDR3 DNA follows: TGCGCCAGCAGCCGGAAGGACAGGGTCCATAACTATGGCTACACCTTC. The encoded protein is CASSRKDRVHNYGYTF.

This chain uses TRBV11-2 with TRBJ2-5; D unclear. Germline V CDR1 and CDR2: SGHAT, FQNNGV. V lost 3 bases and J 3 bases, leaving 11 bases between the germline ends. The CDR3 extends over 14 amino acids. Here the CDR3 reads CASSLTPGKETQYF. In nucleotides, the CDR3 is TGTGCCAGCAGCTTGACCCCGGGTAAAGAGACCCAGTACTTC. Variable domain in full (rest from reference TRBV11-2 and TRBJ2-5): EAGVAQSPRYKIIEKRQSVAFWCNPISGHATLYWYQQILGQGPKLLIQFQNNGVVDDSQLPKDRFSAERLKGVDSTLKIQPAKLEDSAVYLCASSLTPGKETQYFGPGTRLLVL.

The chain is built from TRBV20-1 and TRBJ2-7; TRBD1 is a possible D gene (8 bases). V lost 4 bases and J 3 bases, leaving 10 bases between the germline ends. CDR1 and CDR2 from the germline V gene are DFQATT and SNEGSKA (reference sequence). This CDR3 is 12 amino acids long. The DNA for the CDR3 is TGCAGTGCTAACAGGGGGGGCTACGAGCAGTACTTC. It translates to CSANRGGYEQYF.

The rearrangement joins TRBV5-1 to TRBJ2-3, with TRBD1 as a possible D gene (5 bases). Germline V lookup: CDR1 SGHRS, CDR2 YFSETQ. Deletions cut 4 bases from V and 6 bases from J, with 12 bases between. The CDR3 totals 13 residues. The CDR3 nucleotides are TGCGCCAGCAGCCCAGACGCAGGGGATACGCAGTATTTT. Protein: CASSPDAGDTQYF.

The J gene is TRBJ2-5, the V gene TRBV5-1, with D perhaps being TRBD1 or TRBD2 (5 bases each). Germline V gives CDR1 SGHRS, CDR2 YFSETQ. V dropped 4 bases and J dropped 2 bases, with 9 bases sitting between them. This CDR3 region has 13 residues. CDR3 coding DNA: TGCGCCAGCAGCGACAGCGGACAAGAGACCCAGTACTTC. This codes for CASSDSGQETQYF.

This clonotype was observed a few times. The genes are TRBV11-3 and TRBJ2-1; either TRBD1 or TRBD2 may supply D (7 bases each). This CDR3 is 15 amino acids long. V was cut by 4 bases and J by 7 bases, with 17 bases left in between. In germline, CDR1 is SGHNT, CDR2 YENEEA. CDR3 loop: CASSSGGTASNEQFF. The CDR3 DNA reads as TGTGCCAGCAGCTCCGGGGGGACAGCCTCAAATGAGCAGTTCTTC.

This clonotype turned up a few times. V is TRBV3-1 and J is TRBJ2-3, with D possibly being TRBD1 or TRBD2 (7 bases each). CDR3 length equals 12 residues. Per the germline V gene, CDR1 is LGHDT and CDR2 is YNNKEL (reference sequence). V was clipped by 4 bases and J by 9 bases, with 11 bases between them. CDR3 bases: TGTGCCAGCAGCCCGGGGGGACAGACGCAGTATTTT. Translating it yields CASSPGGQTQYF.

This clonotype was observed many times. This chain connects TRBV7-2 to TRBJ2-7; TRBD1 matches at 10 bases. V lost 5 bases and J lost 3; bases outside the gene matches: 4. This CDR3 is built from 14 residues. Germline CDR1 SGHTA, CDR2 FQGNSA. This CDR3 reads CASSRQGAGYEQYF. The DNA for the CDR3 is TGTGCCAGCAGCAGACAGGGGGCAGGCTACGAGCAGTACTTC.

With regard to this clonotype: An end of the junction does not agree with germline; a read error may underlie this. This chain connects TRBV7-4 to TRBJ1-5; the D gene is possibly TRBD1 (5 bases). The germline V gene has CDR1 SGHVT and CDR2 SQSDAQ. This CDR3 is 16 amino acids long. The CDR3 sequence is CASSFNFDRSNQPQNF. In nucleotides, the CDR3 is TGTGCCAGCAGCTTCAACTTTGACAGAAGCAATCAGCCCCAGAATTTT.

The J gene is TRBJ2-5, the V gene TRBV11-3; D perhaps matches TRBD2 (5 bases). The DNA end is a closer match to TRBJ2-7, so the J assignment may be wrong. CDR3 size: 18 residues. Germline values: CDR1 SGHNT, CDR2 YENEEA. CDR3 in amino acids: CASSSPNSGNSLSYEQYF. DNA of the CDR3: TGTGCCAGCAGCTCCCCTAATTCCGGGAATTCGCTCTCCTACGAGCAGTACTTC.

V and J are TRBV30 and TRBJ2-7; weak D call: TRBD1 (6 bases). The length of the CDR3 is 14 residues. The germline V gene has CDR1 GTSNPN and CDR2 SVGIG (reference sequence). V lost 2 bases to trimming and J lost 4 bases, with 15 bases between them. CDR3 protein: CAWSLTGNRYEQYF. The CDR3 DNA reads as TGTGCCTGGAGTTTAACAGGGAACCGGTACGAGCAGTACTTC.

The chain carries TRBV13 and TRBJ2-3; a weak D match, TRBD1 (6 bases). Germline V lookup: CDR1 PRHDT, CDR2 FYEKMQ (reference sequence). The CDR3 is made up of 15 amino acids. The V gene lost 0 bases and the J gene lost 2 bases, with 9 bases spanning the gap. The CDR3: CASSLGQGPTDTQYF. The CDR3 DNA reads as TGTGCCAGCAGCTTAGGACAGGGCCCCACAGATACGCAGTATTTT. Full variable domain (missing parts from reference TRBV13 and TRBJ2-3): AAGVIQSPRHLIKEKRETATLKCYPIPRHDTVYWYQQGPGQDPQFLISFYEKMQSDKGSIPDRFSAQQFSDYHSELNMSSLELGDSALYFCASSLGQGPTDTQYFGPGTRLTVL.

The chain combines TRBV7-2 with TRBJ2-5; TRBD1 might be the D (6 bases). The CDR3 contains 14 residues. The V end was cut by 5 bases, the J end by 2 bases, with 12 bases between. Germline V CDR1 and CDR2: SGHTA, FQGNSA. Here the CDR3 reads CASSLGDTQETQYF. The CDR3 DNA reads TGTGCCAGCAGCCTAGGGGACACTCAAGAGACCCAGTACTTC.

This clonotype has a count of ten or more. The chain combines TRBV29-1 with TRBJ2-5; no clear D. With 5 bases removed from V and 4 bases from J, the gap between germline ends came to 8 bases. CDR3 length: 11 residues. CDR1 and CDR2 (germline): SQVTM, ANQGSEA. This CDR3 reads CSVIGRETQYF. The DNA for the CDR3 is TGCAGCGTTATAGGACGAGAGACCCAGTACTTC.

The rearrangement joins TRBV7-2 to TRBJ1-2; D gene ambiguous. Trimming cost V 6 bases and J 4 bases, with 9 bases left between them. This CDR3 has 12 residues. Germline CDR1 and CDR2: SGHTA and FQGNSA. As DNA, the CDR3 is TGTGCCAGCAGAAGATTGTCCTATGGCTACACCTTC. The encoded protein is CASRRLSYGYTF.

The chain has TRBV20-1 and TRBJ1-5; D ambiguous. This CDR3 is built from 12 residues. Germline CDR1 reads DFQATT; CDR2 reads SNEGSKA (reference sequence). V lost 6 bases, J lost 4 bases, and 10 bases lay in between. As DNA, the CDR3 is TGCAGTGCCCAGGACGGGAATCAGCCCCAGCATTTT. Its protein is CSAQDGNQPQHF.

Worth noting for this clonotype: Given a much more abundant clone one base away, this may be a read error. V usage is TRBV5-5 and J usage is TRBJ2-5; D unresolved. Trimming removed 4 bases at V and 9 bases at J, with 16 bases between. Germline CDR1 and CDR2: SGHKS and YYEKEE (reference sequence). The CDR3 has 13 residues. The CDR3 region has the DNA TGTGCCAGCAGCGTGGCCGCTAGTTTCTCCCAGTACTTC. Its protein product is CASSVAASFSQYF.

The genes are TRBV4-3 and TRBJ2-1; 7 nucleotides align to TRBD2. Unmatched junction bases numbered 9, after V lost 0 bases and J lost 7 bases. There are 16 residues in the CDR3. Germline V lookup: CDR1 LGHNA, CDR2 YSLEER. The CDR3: CASSQDLLAGVNEQFF. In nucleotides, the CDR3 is TGCGCCAGCAGCCAAGATCTTCTGGCGGGAGTAAATGAGCAGTTCTTC.

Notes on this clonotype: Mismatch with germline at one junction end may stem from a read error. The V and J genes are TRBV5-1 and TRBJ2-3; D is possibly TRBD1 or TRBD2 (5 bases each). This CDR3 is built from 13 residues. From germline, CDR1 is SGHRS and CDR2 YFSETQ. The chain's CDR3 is CATRDPMGDMQYF. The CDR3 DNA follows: TGCGCCACCCGGGACCCGATGGGAGATATGCAGTATTTT. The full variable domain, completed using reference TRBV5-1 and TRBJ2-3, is KAGVTQTPRYLIKTRGQQVTLSCSPISGHRSVSWYQQTPGQGLQFLFEYFSETQRNKGNFPGRFSGRQFSNSRSEMNVSTLELGDSALYLCATRDPMGDMQYFGPGTRLTVL.

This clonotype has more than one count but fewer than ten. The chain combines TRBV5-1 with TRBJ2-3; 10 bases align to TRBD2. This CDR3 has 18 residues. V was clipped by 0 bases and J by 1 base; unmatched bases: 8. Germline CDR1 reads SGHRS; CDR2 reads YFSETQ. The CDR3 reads CASSLEASGGYGTDTQYF. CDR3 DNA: TGCGCCAGCAGCTTGGAAGCTAGCGGGGGTTACGGCACAGATACGCAGTATTTT.